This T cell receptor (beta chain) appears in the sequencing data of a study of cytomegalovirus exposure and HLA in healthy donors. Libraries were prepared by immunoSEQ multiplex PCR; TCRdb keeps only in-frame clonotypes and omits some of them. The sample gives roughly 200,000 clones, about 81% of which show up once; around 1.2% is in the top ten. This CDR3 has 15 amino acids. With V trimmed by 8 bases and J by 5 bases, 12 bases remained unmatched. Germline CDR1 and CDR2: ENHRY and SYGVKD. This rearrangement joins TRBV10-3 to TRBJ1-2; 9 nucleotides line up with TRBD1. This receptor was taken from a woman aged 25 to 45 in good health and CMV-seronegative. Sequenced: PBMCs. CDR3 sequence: CAIFMWGQGRYGYTF. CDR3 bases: TGTGCCATCTTCATGTGGGGACAGGGAAGATATGGCTACACCTTC.